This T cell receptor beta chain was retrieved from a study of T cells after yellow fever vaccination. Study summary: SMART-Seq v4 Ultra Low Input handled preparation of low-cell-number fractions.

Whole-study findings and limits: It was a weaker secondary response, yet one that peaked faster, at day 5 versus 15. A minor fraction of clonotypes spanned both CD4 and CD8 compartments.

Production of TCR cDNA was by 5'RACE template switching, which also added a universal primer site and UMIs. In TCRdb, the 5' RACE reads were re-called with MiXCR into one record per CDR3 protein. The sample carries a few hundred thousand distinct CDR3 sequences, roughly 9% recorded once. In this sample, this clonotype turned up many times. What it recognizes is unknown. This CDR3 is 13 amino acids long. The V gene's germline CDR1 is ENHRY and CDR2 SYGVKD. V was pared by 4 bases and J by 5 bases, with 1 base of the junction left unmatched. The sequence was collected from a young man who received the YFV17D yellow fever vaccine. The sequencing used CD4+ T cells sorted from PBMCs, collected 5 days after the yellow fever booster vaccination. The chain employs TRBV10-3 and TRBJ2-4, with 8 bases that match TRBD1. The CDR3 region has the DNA TGTGCCATCAGTGGACAGGGGCAAAACATTCAGTACTTC. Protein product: CAISGQGQNIQYF.